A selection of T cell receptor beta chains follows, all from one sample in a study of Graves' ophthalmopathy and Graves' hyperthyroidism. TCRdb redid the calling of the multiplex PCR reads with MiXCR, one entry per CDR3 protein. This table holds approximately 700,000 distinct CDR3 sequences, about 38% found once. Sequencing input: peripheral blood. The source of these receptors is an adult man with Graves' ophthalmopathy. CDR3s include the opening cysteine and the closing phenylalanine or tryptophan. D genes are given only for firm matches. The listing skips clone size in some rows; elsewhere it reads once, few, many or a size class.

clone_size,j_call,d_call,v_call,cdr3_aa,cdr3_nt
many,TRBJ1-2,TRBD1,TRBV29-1,CSVGDEGAYGYTF,TGCAGCGTGGGAGATGAGGGGGCCTATGGCTACACCTTC
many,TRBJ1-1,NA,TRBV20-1,CSAKATGSMNTEAFF,TGCAGTGCTAAGGCTACAGGTAGCATGAACACTGAAGCTTTCTTT
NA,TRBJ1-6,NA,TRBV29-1,CSGGTHNSPLHF,TGCAGCGGCGGGACTCATAATTCACCCCTCCACTTT
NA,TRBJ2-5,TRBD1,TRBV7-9,CASSSLSRDRGLKTQYF,TGTGCCAGCAGCTCCCTCTCCCGGGACAGGGGTTTGAAGACCCAGTACTTC
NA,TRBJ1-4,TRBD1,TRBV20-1,CSARLQGINEKLFF,TGCAGTGCTAGACTACAGGGGATTAATGAAAAACTGTTTTTT
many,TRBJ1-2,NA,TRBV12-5,CASGLMNYGYTF,TGTGCTAGTGGTTTAATGAACTATGGCTACACCTTC
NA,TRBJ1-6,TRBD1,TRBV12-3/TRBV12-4,CAISRDRDAPLHF,TGTGCCATCAGCCGGGACAGGGATGCTCCCCTCCACTTT
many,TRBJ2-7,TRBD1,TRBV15,CATSGYRGLGEQYF,TGTGCCACCAGCGGCTACAGGGGGCTCGGCGAGCAGTACTTC
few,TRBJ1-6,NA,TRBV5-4,CASSQESFLRALGSPLHF,TGCGCCAGCAGCCAAGAAAGTTTTCTCCGGGCGCTGGGTTCACCCCTCCACTTT
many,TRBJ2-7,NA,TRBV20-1,CSAPAVGTREQYF,TGCAGTGCTCCAGCAGTGGGGACGCGCGAGCAGTACTTC
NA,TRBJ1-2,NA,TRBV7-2,CASSLDSAGAEGYTF,TGTGCCAGCAGCTTAGATTCGGCGGGGGCCGAGGGCTACACCTTC
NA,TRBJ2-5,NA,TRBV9,CASSASKGRGKSTQYF,TGTGCCAGCAGCGCCAGTAAGGGACGAGGCAAGAGTACCCAGTACTTC
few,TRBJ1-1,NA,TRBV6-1,CASIGPFSPPEAFF,TGTGCCAGCATTGGGCCGTTCAGTCCCCCTGAAGCTTTCTTT
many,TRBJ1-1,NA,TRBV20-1,CSASWSQTNTEAFF,TGCAGTGCTAGTTGGTCTCAGACGAACACTGAAGCTTTCTTT
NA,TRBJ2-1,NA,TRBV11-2,CASSLVFGNEQFF,TGTGCCAGCAGCTTAGTCTTCGGCAATGAGCAGTTCTTC
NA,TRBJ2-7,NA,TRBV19,CASSIRGYSYEQYF,TGTGCCAGTAGTATTCGCGGGTACTCCTACGAGCAGTACTTC
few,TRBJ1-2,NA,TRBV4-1,CASSQVGYRTNYGYTF,TGCGCCAGCAGCCAAGTTGGTTACAGGACTAACTATGGCTACACCTTC
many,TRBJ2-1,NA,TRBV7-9,CASSLIGAGTYNEQFF,TGTGCCAGCAGCTTAATCGGCGCAGGGACCTACAATGAGCAGTTCTTC